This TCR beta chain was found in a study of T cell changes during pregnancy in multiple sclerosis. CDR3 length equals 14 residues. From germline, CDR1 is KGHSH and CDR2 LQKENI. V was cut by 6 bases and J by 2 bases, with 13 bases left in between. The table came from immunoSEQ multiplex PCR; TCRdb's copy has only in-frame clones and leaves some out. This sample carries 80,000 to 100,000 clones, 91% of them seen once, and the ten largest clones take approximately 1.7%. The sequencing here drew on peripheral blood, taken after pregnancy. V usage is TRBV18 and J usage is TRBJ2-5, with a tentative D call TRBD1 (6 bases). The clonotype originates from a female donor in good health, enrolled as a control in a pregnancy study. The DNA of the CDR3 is TGTGCCAGCTCGCTAGGACAGTTACAAGAGACCCAGTACTTC. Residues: CASSLGQLQETQYF.